The clone carrying this T cell receptor (beta chain) was seen ten or more times. Looked up from germline, CDR1 is SEHNR and CDR2 is FQNEAQ (reference sequence). Trimming removed 5 bases from V and 8 bases from J, with 12 bases in between. The CDR3 is 12 amino acids. The data are from a study of CD8+CD57+ T cells in acquired aplastic anemia. Genomic DNA templated the TCR beta VDJ and CDR3 profiling. TCRdb redid the calling of the reads with MiXCR, one entry per CDR3 protein. This sample has 150,000 to 200,000 distinct CDR3 sequences, with roughly 50% found just once. Those patients picked for sequencing had displayed CD8+CD57+ cell expansion on flow cytometry. All patients had severe acquired aplastic anemia. No patient had been given any therapy when blood was sampled.

The material sequenced was sorted CD4+, CD8+, or CD8+CD57+ T cells (not recorded which) from PBMCs. This TCR was recovered from a human donor with aplastic anemia. The chain carries TRBV7-9 and TRBJ1-2; D call uncertain. Written as DNA, the CDR3 is TGTGCCAGCAGCCCGCAGACCAAAGGCTACACCTTC. This translates into CASSPQTKGYTF.